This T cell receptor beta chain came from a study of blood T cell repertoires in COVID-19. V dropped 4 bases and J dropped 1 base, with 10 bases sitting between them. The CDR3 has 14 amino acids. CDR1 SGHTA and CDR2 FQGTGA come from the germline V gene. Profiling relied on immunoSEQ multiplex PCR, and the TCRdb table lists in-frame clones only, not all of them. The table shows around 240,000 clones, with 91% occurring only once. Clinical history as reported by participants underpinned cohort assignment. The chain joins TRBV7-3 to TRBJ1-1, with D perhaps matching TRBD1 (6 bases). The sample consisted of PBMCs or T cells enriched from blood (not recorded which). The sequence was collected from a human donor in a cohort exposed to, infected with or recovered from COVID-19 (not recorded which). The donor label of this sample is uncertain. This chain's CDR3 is CASSSQGSNTEAFF. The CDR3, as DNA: TGTGCCAGCAGCTCTCAGGGGTCGAACACTGAAGCTTTCTTT.